Listed below are T cell receptor beta chains from one sample, sequenced in a study of cytomegalovirus exposure and HLA in healthy donors. The protocol was immunoSEQ multiplex PCR, while the TCRdb copy is restricted to in-frame clones and leaves out a portion. The sample lists approximately 140,000 clones; roughly 69% were seen once. Sequenced: PBMCs. The receptors stem from a human donor in good health. The CDR3 runs from the conserved cysteine through the conserved F or W. D genes are given only for firm matches. The size field is filled for only some rows; it gives once, few, many or a size class.

>-|TRBV5-6|TRBJ2-1|TRBD2
TGTGCCAGCAGGCTAGCGGGAGTCAATGAGCAGTTCTTC
CASRLAGVNEQFF
>-|TRBV27|TRBJ1-3|-
TGTGCCAGCGCGGTCACTTACTCTGGAAACACCATATATTTT
CASAVTYSGNTIYF
>-|TRBV19|TRBJ2-3|TRBD1
TGTGCCAGTAGTTTTTTAGGGGGCATGACAGATACGCAGTATTTT
CASSFLGGMTDTQYF
>few|TRBV28|TRBJ1-1|-
TGTGCCAGCAGCACCCCGGGGGGCCGGATGACTGAAGCTTTCTTT
CASSTPGGRMTEAFF
>once|TRBV29-1|TRBJ2-3|-
TGCAGCGTCCTGGAGGGCACAGATACGCAGTATTTT
CSVLEGTDTQYF
>-|TRBV6-1|TRBJ1-3|TRBD1
TGTGCCAGCACTAGACAGGGGGCTGATGGAAACACCATATATTTT
CASTRQGADGNTIYF
>few|TRBV10-3|TRBJ1-3|-
TGTGCCATCAGTGAAAGACACGGGGAAGGAGGCACCATATATTTT
CAISERHGEGGTIYF
>-|TRBV30|TRBJ2-1|-
TGTGCCTGGAGTGTACTCGGTGGGTGGGGGGGCCCCCTAGATGAGCAGTTCTTC
CAWSVLGGWGGPLDEQFF
>few|TRBV9|TRBJ2-1|TRBD2
TGTGCCAGCAGCGTAGCTGGGACTAGCGGGAACAATGAGCAGTTCTTC
CASSVAGTSGNNEQFF
>-|TRBV5-4|TRBJ2-5|-
TGTGCCAGCAGCGCCATAGTGGAAGAGACCCAGTACTTC
CASSAIVEETQYF
>-|TRBV7-2|TRBJ2-7|-
TGTGCCAGCAGCTTAGCGCTTTTAGGACTGGCTGGCTCCTACGAGCAGTACTTC
CASSLALLGLAGSYEQYF
>-|TRBV4-1|TRBJ2-1|-
TGCGCCAGCAGCCAAGAATCCAGCGGATACAATGAGCAGTTCTTC
CASSQESSGYNEQFF
>few|TRBV7-8|TRBJ1-6|-
TGTGCCAGCAGCTCCGCCTATAATTCACCCCTCCACTTT
CASSSAYNSPLHF
>-|TRBV19|TRBJ1-3|-
TGTGCCAGTAGTGCCGACACCATTGGTACCATATATTTT
CASSADTIGTIYF
>-|TRBV28|TRBJ2-7|TRBD2
TGTGCCAGCAGCACAGTTCTAGCGGGATCCCCTTTATACTTC
CASSTVLAGSPLYF
>-|TRBV9|TRBJ1-2|TRBD1
TGTGCCAGCAGCCCTCGGACAGGGGTGGTTAGCTATGGCTACACCTTC
CASSPRTGVVSYGYTF
>-|TRBV6-5|TRBJ2-2|TRBD1
TGTGCCAGCAGTTACTCCGGACAGGGGCACACCGGGGAGCTGTTTTTT
CASSYSGQGHTGELFF
>-|TRBV27|TRBJ2-7|-
TGTGCCAGCAGTCGGACTCGGGGTTTCTACGAGCAGTACTTC
CASSRTRGFYEQYF
>-|TRBV30|TRBJ2-7|TRBD2
TGTGCCTGGAGTGTTAGTTTTGGGGGACTAGCGGGACTACCCTACGAGCAGTACTTC
CAWSVSFGGLAGLPYEQYF
>-|TRBV7-2|TRBJ1-5|TRBD1
TGTGCCAGCAGCCTCCGGGACAGGGGATCGCCCCAGCATTTT
CASSLRDRGSPQHF
>-|TRBV28|TRBJ2-7|TRBD2
TGTGCCAGCAGTTTTACTAGCGGGGGGCGATGGTACTTC
CASSFTSGGRWYF
>once|TRBV5-4|TRBJ2-3|TRBD2
TGTGCCAGCAGCTTGTCTAGGAAGCGGGGGTTGGGTACAGATACGCAGTATTTT
CASSLSRKRGLGTDTQYF
>once|TRBV19|TRBJ1-4|-
TGTGCCAGTAGTATGGCCGAGACGGGGAATGAAAAACTGTTTTTT
CASSMAETGNEKLFF
>-|TRBV9|TRBJ2-1|-
TGTGCCAGCAGCGCCTTAACGGATGAGCAGTTCTTC
CASSALTDEQFF
>-|TRBV5-4|TRBJ2-7|TRBD1
TGTGCCAGCAGCCGGGACAGGGAGCAGTACTTC
CASSRDREQYF
>-|TRBV12-5|TRBJ1-2|-
TGTGCTAGTGGCCCGGATTATTCAGGTTATGGCTACACCTTC
CASGPDYSGYGYTF
>once|TRBV29-1|TRBJ2-7|TRBD2
TGCAGCGTTGAGGAGCTAGCGGGGCACTACGAGCAGTACTTC
CSVEELAGHYEQYF
>-|TRBV6-1|TRBJ1-6|TRBD1
TGTGCCAGCAGTGATGGGACAGGGCCCTCACCCCTCCACTTT
CASSDGTGPSPLHF
>once|TRBV7-3|TRBJ2-7|TRBD2
TGTGCCAGCAGCCTAGGGGGACTAGCGGGCGAGCAGTACTTC
CASSLGGLAGEQYF
>-|TRBV7-9|TRBJ2-5|-
TGTGCCAGCAGCTTAGCGGAGGGAGCCCAGTACTTC
CASSLAEGAQYF
>-|TRBV28|TRBJ2-7|TRBD1
TGTGCCAGCAGCCCGGACAGGGACCAAAGCTCCTACGAGCAGTACTTC
CASSPDRDQSSYEQYF
>-|TRBV27|TRBJ2-2|-
TGTGCCAGCAGTTTAAGGTCGCAGGGGAACACCGGGGAGCTGTTTTTT
CASSLRSQGNTGELFF
>-|TRBV25-1|TRBJ2-1|TRBD1
TGTGCCAGCAGTGAAGGGGTCTCCGGGACAGGGCTATGGGATGAGCAGTTCTTC
CASSEGVSGTGLWDEQFF
>-|TRBV7-9|TRBJ2-1|-
TGTGCCAGCAGCTTAGCTGGGGGCATCGATGAGCAGTTCTTC
CASSLAGGIDEQFF
>-|TRBV6-1|TRBJ1-2|-
TGTGCCAGCAGTGATCGGGCAGGGTTAGATGGCTACACCTTC
CASSDRAGLDGYTF
>-|TRBV6-5|TRBJ2-7|TRBD2
TGTGCCAGCAGTTTTAGCGGGACTGCCTACGAGCAGTACTTC
CASSFSGTAYEQYF
>once|TRBV5-1|TRBJ1-2|TRBD1
TGCGCCAGCAGCTTTCGGGACAGTTTCGATGGCTACACCTTC
CASSFRDSFDGYTF
>-|TRBV9|TRBJ2-1|-
TGTGCCAGCAGCGTAGAAAAGCCGAGCTCCTACAATGAGCAGTTCTTC
CASSVEKPSSYNEQFF
>-|TRBV5-4|TRBJ1-1|-
TGTGCCAGCAGCTTGGCCGGGGGGCGCATCACTGAAGCTTTCTTT
CASSLAGGRITEAFF
>few|TRBV2|TRBJ2-1|TRBD2
TGTGCCAGCAGTGAAATCATTAGCGGGGAATCCTCCTACAATGAGCAGTTCTTC
CASSEIISGESSYNEQFF
>-|TRBV28|TRBJ2-7|-
TGTGCCAGCAGTTCTGTCCGGACCCTCGGGAGGTACTTC
CASSSVRTLGRYF
>-|TRBV7-3|TRBJ2-7|TRBD1
TGTGCCAGCAGCTTGGGCCGACAGGGACCCTACGAGCAGTACTTC
CASSLGRQGPYEQYF
>-|TRBV4-2|TRBJ2-1|-
TGTGCCAGCAGCCAAGTTGGTTCAGGGCTATCCTACAATGAGCAGTTCTTC
CASSQVGSGLSYNEQFF
>-|TRBV23-1|TRBJ2-1|TRBD2
TGCGCCAGCAGTCACTTCTCTCCTAGGACTAGAGTTAGAGGGTACAATGAGCAGTTCTTC
CASSHFSPRTRVRGYNEQFF
>few|TRBV7-2|TRBJ2-5|TRBD1
TGTGCCAGCAGTGTGGACGCCGGGACAGGGGGCCGAAAGACCCAGTACTTC
CASSVDAGTGGRKTQYF
>-|TRBV10-1|TRBJ1-5|TRBD1
TGCGCCAGCAGAGGACAGGGTGAAGGGAGCAATCAGCCCCAGCATTTT
CASRGQGEGSNQPQHF
>-|TRBV28|TRBJ2-5|-
TGTGCCAGCAGTTTATCCCTCGAGGCCCAGTACTTC
CASSLSLEAQYF
>few|TRBV18|TRBJ2-7|-
TGTGCCAGCTCACCCCCGCTGAGGGTCTACGAGCAGTACTTC
CASSPPLRVYEQYF
>once|TRBV30|TRBJ1-5|TRBD1
TGTGCCTGGAGCGAACGGACAGGGGGGGTACCCCAGCATTTT
CAWSERTGGVPQHF
>-|TRBV11-2|TRBJ2-2|TRBD2
TGTGCCAGCAGCTTACTAAGCGGGACCACCGGGGAGCTGTTTTTT
CASSLLSGTTGELFF
>once|TRBV7-3|TRBJ2-1|-
TGTGCCAGCAGCCCCCTGACAGGACCTAACAATGAGCAGTTCTTC
CASSPLTGPNNEQFF
>-|TRBV30|TRBJ1-2|-
TGTGCCTGGAGAGCTCGATCGCACTATGGCTACACCTTC
CAWRARSHYGYTF
>few|TRBV19|TRBJ1-5|TRBD1
TGTGCCAGTAGTCTGGACAGGCTCAATCAGCCCCAGCATTTT
CASSLDRLNQPQHF
>-|TRBV7-6|TRBJ2-3|TRBD2
TGTGCCAGCACCGAAGCCCTCCGGACTAGCGGGGGGGATACGCAGTATTTT
CASTEALRTSGGDTQYF
>-|TRBV5-1|TRBJ2-1|TRBD1
TGCGCCAGCAGCTTACGTAGACAGGGTTGGAATTACAATGAGCAGTTCTTC
CASSLRRQGWNYNEQFF
>-|TRBV6-5|TRBJ1-2|-
TGTGCCAGCAGTTACTCGAGCGGGAATGGCTACACCTTC
CASSYSSGNGYTF
>few|TRBV19|TRBJ1-2|TRBD1
TGTGCCAGTAGCCCCCGGGACAGGGGCTATGGCTACACCTTC
CASSPRDRGYGYTF
>-|TRBV6-5|TRBJ2-5|-
TGTGCCAGCAGTTACTCTCGCTCTACCCGATGGGAGACCCAGTACTTC
CASSYSRSTRWETQYF
>-|TRBV18|TRBJ2-7|-
TGTGCCAGCTCGCGGACGGCGGGATACGAGCAGTACTTC
CASSRTAGYEQYF